This is a list of T cell receptor beta chains from one sample in a study of shared clonotypes between healthy human individuals. The protocol was immunoSEQ multiplex PCR, while the TCRdb copy is restricted to in-frame clones and leaves out a portion. The sample includes roughly 2.2 million clones, about 90% of them seen just once. Sequenced material: naive CD4+ T cells from PBMCs. The receptors shown here come from a man in his late teens or twenties in good health. Some clones in this sample may be carry-over from other donors' samples. Both conserved end residues are part of each CDR3. A D gene is named only where the DNA matches it firmly. For some rows the clone size is stated as once, few or many, or as a class when expanded; others skip it.

size	D	V	J	DNA	CDR3
-	TRBD2	TRBV7-3	TRBJ2-1	TGTGCCAGCACCCCGGGAGGGCCAGGTGAGCAGTTCTTC	CASTPGGPGEQFF
-	TRBD1	TRBV29-1	TRBJ2-7	TGCAGCGTTGCCGGGACAGCCGTCGAGCAGTACTTC	CSVAGTAVEQYF
-	TRBD1	TRBV6-6	TRBJ1-6	TGTGCCAGCACTGGTGGGACAGGCGATAATTCACCCCTCCACTTT	CASTGGTGDNSPLHF
-	TRBD1	TRBV19	TRBJ2-7	TGTGCCAGTAGTACGGGTCCCGGGACAGGGCTTGGCGGCTACGAGCAGTACTTC	CASSTGPGTGLGGYEQYF
-	TRBD2	TRBV2	TRBJ2-2	TGTGCCAGCAGTTCTAGCGGAAACCGGGGGGGGAACACCGGGGAGCTGTTTTTT	CASSSSGNRGGNTGELFF
-	-	TRBV21-1	TRBJ2-3	TGTGCCAGACGAAGCGGGAGAGACACAGATACGCAGTATTTT	CARRSGRDTDTQYF
-	-	TRBV2	TRBJ1-5	TGTGCCAGCAGGGGCAGCAATCAGCCCCAGCATTTT	CASRGSNQPQHF
-	TRBD2	TRBV18	TRBJ2-2	TGTGCCAGCTCACCGGCTTCTAGCGGGACGAACACCGGGGAGCTGTTTTTT	CASSPASSGTNTGELFF
few	-	TRBV15	TRBJ1-5	TGTGCCACCAGCAGAGATGTTTTGGGGTACAATCAGCCCCAGCATTTT	CATSRDVLGYNQPQHF
-	TRBD1	TRBV7-3	TRBJ1-2	TGTGCCAGCAGCTCGGGACAGGGGGTTGACGGCTACACCTTC	CASSSGQGVDGYTF
once	TRBD2	TRBV11-3	TRBJ2-1	TGTGCCAGCAGCAAGACTAGCGGGAGAAACAATGAGCAGTTCTTC	CASSKTSGRNNEQFF
once	-	TRBV6-1	TRBJ2-3	TGTGCCAGCAAACCCACCCCTAGCACAGATACGCAGTATTTT	CASKPTPSTDTQYF
once	TRBD2	TRBV27	TRBJ2-7	TGTGCCAGCCGGGGACTAGCGGCCCCCTACGAGCAGTACTTC	CASRGLAAPYEQYF
-	-	TRBV4-3	TRBJ2-2	TGCGCCAGCAGCCAAGATGTCCAGCGGTACACCGGGGAGCTGTTTTTT	CASSQDVQRYTGELFF
-	TRBD1	TRBV7-9	TRBJ2-1	TGTGCCAGCAGCCCCCGGGGGATTGGGACAGGACGGGGCAATGAGCAGTTCTTC	CASSPRGIGTGRGNEQFF
-	-	TRBV29-1	TRBJ2-1	TGCAGCTCCGTAGGTACTAGCTGGTTCTACAATGAGCAGTTCTTC	CSSVGTSWFYNEQFF
-	-	TRBV6-6	TRBJ1-4	TGTGCCAGCAGTTATCGGGAAAAAAATGAAAAACTGTTTTTT	CASSYREKNEKLFF
-	TRBD1	TRBV6-5	TRBJ2-5	TGTGCCAGCAGTTACCGCTCAGGCCGAGGGGGCGAGACCCAGTACTTC	CASSYRSGRGGETQYF
-	-	TRBV28	TRBJ2-7	TGTGCCAGTAGGGGTGGGCACCGCGAGCAGTACTTC	CASRGGHREQYF
-	TRBD2	TRBV4-2	TRBJ2-7	TGTGCCAGCAGCCATCCCAAGACTAGCGGGGGATCCTACGAGCAGTACTTC	CASSHPKTSGGSYEQYF
-	-	TRBV7-2	TRBJ2-3	TGTGCCAGCAGCTTCTATAGCGGCACAGATACGCAGTATTTT	CASSFYSGTDTQYF
-	TRBD1	TRBV27	TRBJ1-4	TGTGCCAGCAGTTGGGGCCGCGCAGGGGGAGAAAAACTGTTTTTT	CASSWGRAGGEKLFF
-	-	TRBV21-1	TRBJ2-3	TGTGCCAGCAGCGCCCGTAGAGGGGGCGACGGCACAGATACGCAGTATTTT	CASSARRGGDGTDTQYF
-	-	TRBV28	TRBJ1-1	TGTGCCAGCAGTGTTTCATCAGGGGAGAACACTGAAGCTTTCTTT	CASSVSSGENTEAFF
-	-	TRBV27	TRBJ1-2	TGTGCCAGCAGCCCACAAGGGTATGGCTACACCTTC	CASSPQGYGYTF
-	-	TRBV5-1	TRBJ2-7	TGCGCCAGCTCTAGATTAGGGGGTTCCTACGAGCAGTACTTC	CASSRLGGSYEQYF
-	TRBD2	TRBV5-1	TRBJ2-1	TGCGCCAGCAGCTTCAAATTTGGACTAGCGGGAACCCACAATGAGCAGTTCTTC	CASSFKFGLAGTHNEQFF
-	TRBD2	TRBV7-9	TRBJ2-1	TGTGCCAGCAGCGGTACTAGCGGGAGTAAGAATGAGCAGTTCTTC	CASSGTSGSKNEQFF
once	TRBD1	TRBV10-3	TRBJ2-2	TGTGCCACCTCACGGACAGGGGGAATAGTAGAGAGCGTAGTGGGGGAGCTGTTTTTT	CATSRTGGIVESVVGELFF
-	-	TRBV7-9	TRBJ2-5	TGTGCCAGCAGCGCCCCGGCAGGGTACCAAGAGACCCAGTACTTC	CASSAPAGYQETQYF
-	TRBD1	TRBV19	TRBJ2-7	TGTGCCAGTAGTGTCGGGACAGGGGGCGCCGAGCAGTACTTC	CASSVGTGGAEQYF
-	TRBD1	TRBV6-5	TRBJ2-7	TGTGCCAGCAGTTACACCGGGACAGGGGGGCGCGAGCAGTACTTC	CASSYTGTGGREQYF
-	TRBD1	TRBV28	TRBJ2-7	TGTGCCAGCAGTACCTCCGGGACAGGGGGCGCTTACGAGCAGTACTTC	CASSTSGTGGAYEQYF
-	-	TRBV5-6	TRBJ1-2	TGTGCCAGCAGCTTGATAGATCATGGGGCGCGAAATGGCTACACCTTC	CASSLIDHGARNGYTF
-	TRBD1	TRBV27	TRBJ2-7	TGTGCCAGCAGTTCCACCGGGACAGGGACCTACGAGCAGTACTTC	CASSSTGTGTYEQYF
-	-	TRBV28	TRBJ2-2	TGTGCCAGCAGTTCCCCGGAGGGGTGGGCCGGGGAGCTGTTTTTT	CASSSPEGWAGELFF
-	-	TRBV7-9	TRBJ2-7	TGTGCCAGCAGCTTAGAACCCAACACTCGGGAGCAGTACTTC	CASSLEPNTREQYF
-	-	TRBV30	TRBJ2-1	TGTGCCTGGAGTGATCTTGGGAGAACCTACAATGAGCAGTTCTTC	CAWSDLGRTYNEQFF
-	-	TRBV19	TRBJ2-1	TGTGCCAGTAGTATTTCCCGGGACTACAATGAGCAGTTCTTC	CASSISRDYNEQFF
-	-	TRBV10-2	TRBJ2-7	TGCGCCAGCAGACAAGCGCCATCTCCCGACTACGAGCAGTACTTC	CASRQAPSPDYEQYF
-	-	TRBV7-9	TRBJ1-2	TGTGCCAGCAGCTTCCAGACCGGGGACTATGGCTACACCTTC	CASSFQTGDYGYTF
-	-	TRBV28	TRBJ1-2	TGTGCCAGCAGTGTGGGACAAAACTATGGCTACACCTTC	CASSVGQNYGYTF
-	-	TRBV6-5	TRBJ1-4	TGTGCCAGCAGTCTTGAAATGACAGAAAAACTGTTTTTT	CASSLEMTEKLFF
-	-	TRBV2	TRBJ1-5	TGTGCCAGCAGTGGGGCAGACTACTATAGCAATCAGCCCCAGCATTTT	CASSGADYYSNQPQHF
-	TRBD2	TRBV11-3	TRBJ2-1	TGTGCCAGCAGCCCGGGAGGTTACGAGCAGTTCTTC	CASSPGGYEQFF